These T cell receptor beta chains were read from a single sample in a study of cytomegalovirus exposure and HLA in healthy donors. TCRdb keeps only in-frame clones here, not all; method: immunoSEQ multiplex PCR. The sample consists of 75,000 to 100,000 clones, around 77% of them appearing once. Sequenced sample: PBMCs. The origin of the receptors is a man aged 40-50 years in good health and CMV-seronegative. The CDR3 runs from the conserved cysteine through the conserved F or W. Fields, in order: V gene, clone size, J gene, D gene, CDR3 protein, CDR3 DNA. A D gene is named only where the DNA matches it firmly. Only some rows state a clone size, as once, few, many or a class for expanded clones.

V gene: TRBV7-6; clone size: -; J gene: TRBJ2-3; D gene: TRBD2; CDR3 protein: CASSSLAGPSTDTQYF; CDR3 DNA: TGTGCCAGCAGCTCATTAGCGGGACCCTCCACAGATACGCAGTATTTT
V gene: TRBV30; clone size: -; J gene: TRBJ2-3; D gene: -; CDR3 protein: CAWTETDTQYF; CDR3 DNA: TGTGCCTGGACAGAAACAGATACGCAGTATTTT
V gene: TRBV5-6; clone size: once; J gene: TRBJ2-5; D gene: TRBD2; CDR3 protein: CASSLEGGLAYQETQYF; CDR3 DNA: TGTGCCAGCAGCTTGGAGGGGGGACTAGCGTATCAAGAGACCCAGTACTTC
V gene: TRBV7-9; clone size: -; J gene: TRBJ1-2; D gene: -; CDR3 protein: CSSSLDSTGYTF; CDR3 DNA: TGTTCCAGCAGCCTAGACAGTACCGGCTACACCTTC
V gene: TRBV28; clone size: -; J gene: TRBJ1-4; D gene: -; CDR3 protein: CASSGDSWDATNEKLFF; CDR3 DNA: TGTGCCAGCAGTGGGGACTCCTGGGATGCAACTAATGAAAAACTGTTTTTT
V gene: TRBV13; clone size: -; J gene: TRBJ1-4; D gene: -; CDR3 protein: CASSLRQVDEKLFF; CDR3 DNA: TGTGCCAGCAGCTTAAGACAGGTCGATGAAAAACTGTTTTTT
V gene: TRBV28; clone size: -; J gene: TRBJ1-5; D gene: TRBD1; CDR3 protein: CASSPGTGGINQPQHF; CDR3 DNA: TGTGCCAGCAGCCCCGGGACAGGGGGCATTAATCAGCCCCAGCATTTT
V gene: TRBV11-3; clone size: -; J gene: TRBJ1-1; D gene: -; CDR3 protein: CASSLGGRVTEAFF; CDR3 DNA: TGTGCCAGCAGCTTAGGGGGCAGGGTCACTGAAGCTTTCTTT
V gene: TRBV5-6; clone size: -; J gene: TRBJ2-1; D gene: -; CDR3 protein: CASRRGPGNEQFF; CDR3 DNA: TGTGCCAGCAGACGCGGGCCGGGCAATGAGCAGTTCTTC
V gene: TRBV6-1; clone size: -; J gene: TRBJ1-2; D gene: -; CDR3 protein: CASSVAVGGNYGYTF; CDR3 DNA: TGTGCCAGCAGTGTTGCCGTAGGGGGAAACTATGGCTACACCTTC
V gene: TRBV6-5; clone size: -; J gene: TRBJ2-1; D gene: -; CDR3 protein: CASSYSSRGYEQFF; CDR3 DNA: TGTGCCAGCAGTTACTCGTCCAGGGGTTATGAGCAGTTCTTC
V gene: TRBV15; clone size: -; J gene: TRBJ2-1; D gene: -; CDR3 protein: CATSREPSYNEQFF; CDR3 DNA: TGTGCCACCAGCAGAGAGCCTAGCTACAATGAGCAGTTCTTC
V gene: TRBV27; clone size: -; J gene: TRBJ1-5; D gene: TRBD1; CDR3 protein: CASSAGTGGRSNQPQHF; CDR3 DNA: TGTGCCAGCAGTGCGGGGACAGGGGGCAGGAGCAATCAGCCCCAGCATTTT
V gene: TRBV11-2; clone size: -; J gene: TRBJ1-2; D gene: -; CDR3 protein: CASSTNPLYGYTF; CDR3 DNA: TGTGCCAGCAGTACAAACCCGCTTTATGGCTACACCTTC
V gene: TRBV9; clone size: -; J gene: TRBJ2-4; D gene: -; CDR3 protein: CASSVSNIQYF; CDR3 DNA: TGTGCCAGCAGCGTGAGTAACATTCAGTACTTC
V gene: TRBV7-9; clone size: -; J gene: TRBJ2-5; D gene: TRBD1; CDR3 protein: CASSNGTGDSQETQYF; CDR3 DNA: TGTGCCAGCAGCAACGGGACAGGTGATAGCCAAGAGACCCAGTACTTC
V gene: TRBV13; clone size: few; J gene: TRBJ2-7; D gene: -; CDR3 protein: CASSSASADHEQYF; CDR3 DNA: TGTGCCAGCAGCTCGGCTAGCGCCGACCACGAGCAGTACTTC
V gene: TRBV28; clone size: -; J gene: TRBJ2-7; D gene: TRBD2; CDR3 protein: CASSSTSVGEQYF; CDR3 DNA: TGTGCCAGCAGTTCTACTAGCGTCGGCGAGCAGTACTTC
V gene: TRBV5-1; clone size: once; J gene: TRBJ2-1; D gene: -; CDR3 protein: CASSLDRVPYNEQFF; CDR3 DNA: TGCGCCAGCAGCTTGGATCGCGTTCCCTACAATGAGCAGTTCTTC
V gene: TRBV18; clone size: -; J gene: TRBJ1-1; D gene: TRBD1; CDR3 protein: CASSPPGTGGRETEAFF; CDR3 DNA: TGTGCCAGCTCACCACCAGGGACAGGGGGCCGGGAAACTGAAGCTTTCTTT
V gene: TRBV9; clone size: -; J gene: TRBJ2-7; D gene: TRBD2; CDR3 protein: CASSKTSGSSYEQYF; CDR3 DNA: TGTGCCAGCAGCAAGACTAGCGGGAGCTCCTACGAGCAGTACTTC
V gene: TRBV5-4; clone size: -; J gene: TRBJ2-1; D gene: TRBD2; CDR3 protein: CASSLGAGGPGGNEQFF; CDR3 DNA: TGTGCCAGCAGCTTGGGAGCGGGAGGGCCGGGGGGGAATGAGCAGTTCTTC
V gene: TRBV6-1; clone size: -; J gene: TRBJ1-5; D gene: -; CDR3 protein: CASTDGHYNQPQHF; CDR3 DNA: TGTGCCAGCACGGACGGACACTACAATCAGCCCCAGCATTTT
V gene: TRBV7-9; clone size: -; J gene: TRBJ2-6; D gene: -; CDR3 protein: CASSGQSSGANVLTF; CDR3 DNA: TGTGCCAGCAGCGGACAGAGCTCTGGGGCCAACGTCCTGACTTTC
V gene: TRBV28; clone size: -; J gene: TRBJ2-7; D gene: TRBD2; CDR3 protein: CASSEGLAPYEQYF; CDR3 DNA: TGTGCCAGCAGTGAGGGACTAGCCCCCTACGAGCAGTACTTC
V gene: TRBV5-4; clone size: -; J gene: TRBJ2-3; D gene: -; CDR3 protein: CASSLVLGDTQYF; CDR3 DNA: TGTGCCAGCAGCCTCGTCCTAGGAGATACGCAGTATTTT
V gene: TRBV7-8; clone size: -; J gene: TRBJ1-4; D gene: -; CDR3 protein: CASGRGVGEKLFF; CDR3 DNA: TGTGCCAGCGGCAGGGGAGTCGGGGAAAAACTGTTTTTT
V gene: TRBV11-1; clone size: -; J gene: TRBJ2-7; D gene: TRBD2; CDR3 protein: CASSFFSAGPRRMEQYF; CDR3 DNA: TGTGCCAGCAGCTTTTTTTCAGCGGGGCCCCGGCGTATGGAGCAGTACTTC
V gene: TRBV2; clone size: -; J gene: TRBJ1-2; D gene: -; CDR3 protein: CASSDNSRDGYTF; CDR3 DNA: TGTGCCAGCAGTGATAATAGCAGGGATGGCTACACCTTC
V gene: TRBV5-1; clone size: few; J gene: TRBJ1-5; D gene: -; CDR3 protein: CASSLEGNNQPQHF; CDR3 DNA: TGCGCCAGCAGCTTGGAGGGGAACAATCAGCCCCAGCATTTT
V gene: TRBV5-6; clone size: once; J gene: TRBJ1-2; D gene: TRBD1; CDR3 protein: CASSLERRQGRFGYTF; CDR3 DNA: TGTGCCAGCAGCTTGGAGAGGAGACAGGGGCGTTTTGGCTACACCTTC
V gene: TRBV5-1; clone size: -; J gene: TRBJ1-1; D gene: -; CDR3 protein: CASSPAPGGETEAFF; CDR3 DNA: TGCGCCAGCAGCCCAGCTCCGGGGGGCGAGACTGAAGCTTTCTTT
V gene: TRBV21-1; clone size: -; J gene: TRBJ2-1; D gene: -; CDR3 protein: CASSLGNYNEQFF; CDR3 DNA: TGTGCCAGCAGCCTGGGCAACTACAATGAGCAGTTCTTC
V gene: TRBV30; clone size: -; J gene: TRBJ1-4; D gene: -; CDR3 protein: CAWSVGGLGGQKLFF; CDR3 DNA: TGTGCCTGGAGTGTAGGGGGTTTAGGGGGTCAAAAACTGTTTTTT
V gene: TRBV5-4; clone size: -; J gene: TRBJ1-2; D gene: -; CDR3 protein: CASSNIYGYTF; CDR3 DNA: TGTGCCAGCAGTAACATCTATGGCTACACCTTC
V gene: TRBV9; clone size: -; J gene: TRBJ2-7; D gene: -; CDR3 protein: CASSASGPSFHEQYF; CDR3 DNA: TGTGCCAGCAGCGCCTCAGGGCCGTCGTTTCACGAGCAGTACTTC
V gene: TRBV6-1; clone size: -; J gene: TRBJ1-2; D gene: -; CDR3 protein: CASSALRGGDGYTF; CDR3 DNA: TGTGCCAGCAGTGCACTCCGGGGGGGAGATGGCTACACCTTC
V gene: TRBV19; clone size: -; J gene: TRBJ2-5; D gene: TRBD1; CDR3 protein: CASSIGQGAETQYF; CDR3 DNA: TGTGCCAGTAGTATCGGACAGGGGGCAGAGACCCAGTACTTC
V gene: TRBV7-2; clone size: -; J gene: TRBJ1-4; D gene: -; CDR3 protein: CASSLELGANEKLFF; CDR3 DNA: TGTGCCAGCAGCTTAGAGCTAGGGGCTAATGAAAAACTGTTTTTT
V gene: TRBV7-8; clone size: few; J gene: TRBJ2-2; D gene: TRBD2; CDR3 protein: CASSLNPPSGGATGELFF; CDR3 DNA: TGTGCCAGCAGCTTAAACCCCCCTAGCGGGGGGGCCACCGGGGAGCTGTTTTTT
V gene: TRBV5-4; clone size: -; J gene: TRBJ2-5; D gene: -; CDR3 protein: CASSARDKEETQYF; CDR3 DNA: TGTGCCAGCAGCGCCCGGGACAAGGAAGAGACCCAGTACTTC
V gene: TRBV7-9; clone size: -; J gene: TRBJ2-7; D gene: TRBD2; CDR3 protein: CASSLGLAGESSYEQYF; CDR3 DNA: TGTGCCAGCAGCTTAGGTCTAGCGGGAGAATCCTCCTACGAGCAGTACTTC
V gene: TRBV6-4; clone size: few; J gene: TRBJ2-1; D gene: TRBD2; CDR3 protein: CASSEAGGSNEQFF; CDR3 DNA: TGTGCCAGCAGTGAAGCGGGAGGTAGCAATGAGCAGTTCTTC
V gene: TRBV6-6; clone size: -; J gene: TRBJ1-2; D gene: -; CDR3 protein: CASSALGGQSSYGYTF; CDR3 DNA: TGTGCCAGCTCCGCGCTCGGCGGACAGTCCTCCTATGGCTACACCTTC
V gene: TRBV28; clone size: -; J gene: TRBJ2-7; D gene: TRBD2; CDR3 protein: CASSPSGSSYEQYF; CDR3 DNA: TGTGCCAGCAGTCCTAGCGGAAGCTCCTACGAGCAGTACTTC
V gene: TRBV4-2; clone size: few; J gene: TRBJ2-1; D gene: -; CDR3 protein: CASSQARSNEQFF; CDR3 DNA: TGTGCCAGCAGCCAAGCGAGAAGCAATGAGCAGTTCTTC
V gene: TRBV19; clone size: -; J gene: TRBJ1-6; D gene: -; CDR3 protein: CASSMGGTLGSPLHF; CDR3 DNA: TGTGCCAGTAGTATGGGCGGGACCCTTGGCTCACCCCTCCACTTT
V gene: TRBV19; clone size: -; J gene: TRBJ2-1; D gene: TRBD2; CDR3 protein: CASSPKLAGARDEQFF; CDR3 DNA: TGTGCCAGTAGTCCGAAACTAGCGGGAGCTAGGGATGAGCAGTTCTTC
V gene: TRBV7-9; clone size: -; J gene: TRBJ2-5; D gene: TRBD1; CDR3 protein: CASSWTGVQETQYF; CDR3 DNA: TGTGCCAGCAGCTGGACAGGGGTACAAGAGACCCAGTACTTC
V gene: TRBV27; clone size: -; J gene: TRBJ2-2; D gene: TRBD1; CDR3 protein: CASRKNRDSNTGELFF; CDR3 DNA: TGTGCCAGCAGAAAAAACCGGGACAGCAACACCGGGGAGCTGTTTTTT
V gene: TRBV6-1; clone size: -; J gene: TRBJ2-2; D gene: TRBD2; CDR3 protein: CASSETKLAGGYGELFF; CDR3 DNA: TGTGCCAGCAGTGAAACCAAACTAGCGGGAGGTTACGGGGAGCTGTTTTTT
V gene: TRBV4-1; clone size: medium-sized; J gene: TRBJ2-1; D gene: -; CDR3 protein: CASSQVESAGFEQFF; CDR3 DNA: TGCGCCAGCAGCCAAGTTGAGTCCGCAGGGTTCGAGCAGTTCTTC
V gene: TRBV5-4; clone size: -; J gene: TRBJ2-3; D gene: TRBD2; CDR3 protein: CASRTSGTDTQYF; CDR3 DNA: TGTGCCAGCCGGACTAGCGGCACAGATACGCAGTATTTT
V gene: TRBV19; clone size: -; J gene: TRBJ1-1; D gene: TRBD1; CDR3 protein: CASSRQGNTEAFF; CDR3 DNA: TGTGCCAGTAGTAGACAGGGGAACACTGAAGCTTTCTTT